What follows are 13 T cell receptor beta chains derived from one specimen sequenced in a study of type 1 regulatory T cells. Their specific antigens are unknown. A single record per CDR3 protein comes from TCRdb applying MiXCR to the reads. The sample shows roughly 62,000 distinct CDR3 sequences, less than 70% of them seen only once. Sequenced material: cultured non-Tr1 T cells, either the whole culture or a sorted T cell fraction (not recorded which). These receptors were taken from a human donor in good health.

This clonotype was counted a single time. For the CDR3, the DNA is TGTGCCAGCAGTACTCCGGGGGATACGCAGTATTTT. The encoded protein is CASSTPGDTQYF. The chain employs TRBV6-1 and TRBJ2-3; perhaps TRBD2 as D (5 bases). Trimming left V 5 bases short and J 6 bases short, with 9 bases between. The CDR3 has 12 amino acids. Germline V lookup: CDR1 MNHNS, CDR2 SASEGT.

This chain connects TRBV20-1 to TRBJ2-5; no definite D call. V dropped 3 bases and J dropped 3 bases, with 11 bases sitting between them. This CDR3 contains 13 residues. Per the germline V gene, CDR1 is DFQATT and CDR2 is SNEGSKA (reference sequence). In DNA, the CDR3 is TGCAGTGCTAGGCATAGCAGTGAAGAGACCCAGTACTTC. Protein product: CSARHSSEETQYF.

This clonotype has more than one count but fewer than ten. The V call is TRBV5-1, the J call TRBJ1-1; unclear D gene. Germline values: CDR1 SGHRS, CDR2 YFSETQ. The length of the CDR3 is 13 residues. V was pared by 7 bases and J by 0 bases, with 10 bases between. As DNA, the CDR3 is TGCGCCAGCCGGCGGGAGATGAACACTGAAGCTTTCTTT. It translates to CASRREMNTEAFF.

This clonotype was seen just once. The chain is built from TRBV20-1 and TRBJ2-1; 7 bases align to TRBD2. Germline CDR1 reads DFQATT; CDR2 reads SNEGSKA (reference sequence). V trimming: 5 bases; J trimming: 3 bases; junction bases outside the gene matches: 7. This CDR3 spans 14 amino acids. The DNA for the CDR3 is TGCAGTGCTCCTCTGGGCGGGAGCTACAATGAGCAGTTCTTC. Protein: CSAPLGGSYNEQFF.

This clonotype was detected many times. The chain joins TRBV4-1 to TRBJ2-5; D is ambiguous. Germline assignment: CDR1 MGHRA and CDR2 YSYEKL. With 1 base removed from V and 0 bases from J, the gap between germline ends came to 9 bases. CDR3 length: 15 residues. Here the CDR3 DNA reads TGCGCCAGCAGCCAAGCGACGGATCACCAAGAGACCCAGTACTTC. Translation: CASSQATDHQETQYF.

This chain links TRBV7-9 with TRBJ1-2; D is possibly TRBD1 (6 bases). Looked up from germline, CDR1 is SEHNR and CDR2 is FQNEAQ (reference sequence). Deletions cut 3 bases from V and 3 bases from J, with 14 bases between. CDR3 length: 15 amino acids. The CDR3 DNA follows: TGTGCCAGCAGCTTGTTGTCAGGGGCCCACTATGGCTACACCTTC. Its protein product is CASSLLSGAHYGYTF.

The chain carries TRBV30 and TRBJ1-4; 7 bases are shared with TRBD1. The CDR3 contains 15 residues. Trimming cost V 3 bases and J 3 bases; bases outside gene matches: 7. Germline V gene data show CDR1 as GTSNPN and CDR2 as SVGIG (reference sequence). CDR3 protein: CAWREFGTANEKLFF. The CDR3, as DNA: TGTGCCTGGAGAGAATTCGGGACAGCTAATGAAAAACTGTTTTTT.

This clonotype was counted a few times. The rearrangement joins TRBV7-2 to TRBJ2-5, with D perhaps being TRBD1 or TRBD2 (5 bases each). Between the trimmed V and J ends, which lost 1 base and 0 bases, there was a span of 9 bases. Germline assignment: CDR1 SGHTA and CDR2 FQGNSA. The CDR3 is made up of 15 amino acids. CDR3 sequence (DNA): TGTGCCAGCAGCTTAGACGGGACCAACCAAGAGACCCAGTACTTC. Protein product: CASSLDGTNQETQYF.

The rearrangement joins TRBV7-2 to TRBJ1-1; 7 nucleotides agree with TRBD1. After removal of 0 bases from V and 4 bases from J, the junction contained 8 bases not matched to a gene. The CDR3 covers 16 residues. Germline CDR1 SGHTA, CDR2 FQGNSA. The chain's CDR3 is CASSLASLGQITEAFF. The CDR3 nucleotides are TGTGCCAGCAGCTTAGCCTCGCTGGGACAGATCACTGAAGCTTTCTTT.

CDR3 amino acids: CASSLGQWNTEAFF. The CDR3 coding sequence is TGTGCCAGCAGCTTAGGACAGTGGAACACTGAAGCTTTCTTT. The rearrangement links TRBV7-9 to TRBJ1-1; TRBD1 is a possible D gene (5 bases). From germline, CDR1 is SEHNR and CDR2 FQNEAQ (reference sequence). This CDR3 has 14 amino acids. Trimming cost V 1 base and J 1 base, with 7 bases left between them.

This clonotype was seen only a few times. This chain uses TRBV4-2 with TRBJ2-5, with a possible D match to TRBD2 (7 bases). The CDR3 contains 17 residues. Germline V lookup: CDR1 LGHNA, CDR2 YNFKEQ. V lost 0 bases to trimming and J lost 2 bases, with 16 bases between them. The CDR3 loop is CASSQDWRRGGQETQYF. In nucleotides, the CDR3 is TGTGCCAGCAGCCAAGATTGGAGGAGGGGGGGACAAGAGACCCAGTACTTC.

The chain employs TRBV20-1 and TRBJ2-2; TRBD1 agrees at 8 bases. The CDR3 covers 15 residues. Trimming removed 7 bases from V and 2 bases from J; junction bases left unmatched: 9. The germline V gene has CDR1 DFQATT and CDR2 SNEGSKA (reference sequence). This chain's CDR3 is CSVLTRGRNTGELFF. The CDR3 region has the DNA TGCAGTGTCTTAACCAGGGGGCGAAACACCGGGGAGCTGTTTTTT.

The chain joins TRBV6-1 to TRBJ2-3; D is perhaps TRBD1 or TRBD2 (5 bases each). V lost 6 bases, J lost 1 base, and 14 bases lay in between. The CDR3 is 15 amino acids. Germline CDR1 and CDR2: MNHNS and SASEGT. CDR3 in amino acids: CASRDIGTGTDTQYF. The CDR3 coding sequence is TGTGCCAGCAGGGATATTGGGACGGGCACAGATACGCAGTATTTT.